This TCR beta chain was sequenced for a study of blood T cells in healthy people across ages. Across the study: The template switching approach captured approximately one barcoded beta molecule for every two T cells. Broader study findings: Naive CD4+ cell counts and diversity both ran higher in long-lived than in aged donors.

Between the trimmed V and J ends, which lost 3 bases and 4 bases, there was a span of 13 bases. The CDR3 totals 14 residues. CDR1 is MNHEY, CDR2 SMNVEV, per germline (reference sequence). This clonotype turned up a few times. As yet, its antigen is unknown. Drawn from each donor were around 9.1 milliliters of peripheral blood. Sample-barcoded 5' priming and a J-beta primer mix drove a second PCR of roughly 6 to 12 cycles. Each of the cDNA molecules was tagged by a template-switch adaptor with 12 random nucleotides. TCRdb analysed the 5' RACE reads with MiXCR anew, one entry per CDR3 protein. The sample has some 1.5 million distinct CDR3 sequences; 28% are singletons.

The chain joins TRBV27 to TRBJ2-7; weak D call: TRBD2 (7 bases). The sequenced sample consisted of blood. This TCR was sampled from a woman aged 25 to 45 in good health. CDR3 amino acids: CASSFLEGGYEQYF. CDR3 nucleotides: TGTGCCAGCAGTTTTTTGGAGGGGGGGTACGAGCAGTACTTC.